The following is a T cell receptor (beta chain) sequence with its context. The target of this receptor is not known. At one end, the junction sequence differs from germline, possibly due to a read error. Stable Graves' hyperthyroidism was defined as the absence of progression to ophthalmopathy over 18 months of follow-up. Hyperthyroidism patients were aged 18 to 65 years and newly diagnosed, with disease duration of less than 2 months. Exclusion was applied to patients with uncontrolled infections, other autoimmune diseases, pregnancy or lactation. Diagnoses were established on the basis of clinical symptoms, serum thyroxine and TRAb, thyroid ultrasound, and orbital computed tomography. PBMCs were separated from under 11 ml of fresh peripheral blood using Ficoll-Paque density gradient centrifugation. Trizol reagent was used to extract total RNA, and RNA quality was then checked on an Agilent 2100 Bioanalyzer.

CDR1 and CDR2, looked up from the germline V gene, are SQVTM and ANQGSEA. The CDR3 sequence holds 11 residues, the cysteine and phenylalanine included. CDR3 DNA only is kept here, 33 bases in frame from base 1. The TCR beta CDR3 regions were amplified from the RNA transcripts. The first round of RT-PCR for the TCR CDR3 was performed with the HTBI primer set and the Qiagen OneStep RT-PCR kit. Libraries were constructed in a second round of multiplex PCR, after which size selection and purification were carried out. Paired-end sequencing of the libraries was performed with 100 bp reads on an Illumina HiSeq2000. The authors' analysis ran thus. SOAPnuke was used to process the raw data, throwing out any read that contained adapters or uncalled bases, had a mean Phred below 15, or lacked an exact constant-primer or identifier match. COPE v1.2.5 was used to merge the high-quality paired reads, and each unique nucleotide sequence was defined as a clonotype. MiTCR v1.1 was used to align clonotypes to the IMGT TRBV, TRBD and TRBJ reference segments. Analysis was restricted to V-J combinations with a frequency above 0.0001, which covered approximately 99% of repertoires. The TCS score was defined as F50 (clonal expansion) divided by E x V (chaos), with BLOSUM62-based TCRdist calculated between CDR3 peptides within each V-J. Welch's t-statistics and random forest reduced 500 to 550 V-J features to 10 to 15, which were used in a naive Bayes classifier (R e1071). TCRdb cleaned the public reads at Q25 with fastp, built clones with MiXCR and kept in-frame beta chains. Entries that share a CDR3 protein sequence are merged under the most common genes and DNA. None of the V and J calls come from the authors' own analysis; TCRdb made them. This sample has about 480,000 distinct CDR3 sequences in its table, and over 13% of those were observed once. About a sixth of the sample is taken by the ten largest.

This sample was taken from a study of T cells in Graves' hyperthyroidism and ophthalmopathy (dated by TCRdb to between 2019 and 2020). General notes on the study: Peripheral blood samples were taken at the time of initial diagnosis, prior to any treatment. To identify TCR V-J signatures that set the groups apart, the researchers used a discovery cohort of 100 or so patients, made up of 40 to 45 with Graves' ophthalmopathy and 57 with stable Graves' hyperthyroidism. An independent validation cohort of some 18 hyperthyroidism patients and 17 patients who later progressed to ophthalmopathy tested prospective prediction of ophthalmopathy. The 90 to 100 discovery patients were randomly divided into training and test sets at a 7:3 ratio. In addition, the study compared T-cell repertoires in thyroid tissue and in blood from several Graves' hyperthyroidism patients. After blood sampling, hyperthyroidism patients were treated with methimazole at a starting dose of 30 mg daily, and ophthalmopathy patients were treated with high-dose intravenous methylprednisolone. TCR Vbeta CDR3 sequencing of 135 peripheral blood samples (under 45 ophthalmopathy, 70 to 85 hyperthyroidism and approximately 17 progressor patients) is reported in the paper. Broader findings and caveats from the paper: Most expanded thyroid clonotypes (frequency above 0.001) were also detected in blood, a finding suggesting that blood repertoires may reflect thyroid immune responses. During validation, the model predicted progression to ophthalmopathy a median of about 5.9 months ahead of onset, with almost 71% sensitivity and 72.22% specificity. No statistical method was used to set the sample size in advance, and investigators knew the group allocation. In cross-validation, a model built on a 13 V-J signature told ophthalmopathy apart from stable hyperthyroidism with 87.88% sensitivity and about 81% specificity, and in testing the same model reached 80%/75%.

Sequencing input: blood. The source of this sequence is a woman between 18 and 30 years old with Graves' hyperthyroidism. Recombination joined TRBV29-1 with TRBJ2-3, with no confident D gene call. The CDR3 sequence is CSVGSSDTRYF. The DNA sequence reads TGCAGCGTTGGGTCGTCAGATACGCGGTATTTT.